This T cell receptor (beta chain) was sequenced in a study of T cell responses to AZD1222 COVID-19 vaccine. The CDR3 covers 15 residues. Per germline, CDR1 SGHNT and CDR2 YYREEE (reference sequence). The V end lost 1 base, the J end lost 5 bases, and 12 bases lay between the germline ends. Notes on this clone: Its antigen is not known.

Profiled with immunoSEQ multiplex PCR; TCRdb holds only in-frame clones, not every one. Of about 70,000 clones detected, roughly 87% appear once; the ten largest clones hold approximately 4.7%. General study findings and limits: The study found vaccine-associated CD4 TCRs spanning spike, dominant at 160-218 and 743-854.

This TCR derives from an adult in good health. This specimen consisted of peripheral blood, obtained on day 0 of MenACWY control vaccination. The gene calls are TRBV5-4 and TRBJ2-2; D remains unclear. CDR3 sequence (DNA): TGTGCCAGCAGCTTGTTCCTCATTGGGACCGGGGAGCTGTTTTTT. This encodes CASSLFLIGTGELFF.